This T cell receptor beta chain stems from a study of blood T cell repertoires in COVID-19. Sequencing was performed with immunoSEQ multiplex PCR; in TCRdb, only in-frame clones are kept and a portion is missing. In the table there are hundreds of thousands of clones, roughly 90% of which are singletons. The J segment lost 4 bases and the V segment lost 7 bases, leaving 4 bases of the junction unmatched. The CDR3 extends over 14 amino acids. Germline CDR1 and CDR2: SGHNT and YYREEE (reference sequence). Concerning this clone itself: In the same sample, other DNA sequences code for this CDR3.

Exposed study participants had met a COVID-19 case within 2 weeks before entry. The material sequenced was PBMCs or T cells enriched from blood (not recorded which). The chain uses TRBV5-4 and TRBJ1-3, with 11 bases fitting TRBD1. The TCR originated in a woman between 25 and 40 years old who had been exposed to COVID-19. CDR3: CASFGQGAGNTIYF. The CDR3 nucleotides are TGTGCCAGCTTCGGACAGGGGGCCGGAAACACCATATATTTT. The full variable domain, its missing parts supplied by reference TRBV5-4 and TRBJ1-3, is ETGVTQSPTHLIKTRGQQVTLRCSSQSGHNTVSWYQQALGQGPQFIFQYYREEENGRGNFPPRFSGLQFPNYSSELNVNALELDDSALYLCASFGQGAGNTIYFGEGSWLTVV.